This T cell receptor beta chain comes out of a study of HIV-infected patients and healthy controls. Study-level points and caveats: The study did not determine the donors' HLA types. CDR3 sharing between individuals was lower in HIV-infected patients than in healthy controls. CMV-associated CDR3s mostly grew nonsignificantly during therapy, while HIV-associated CDR3s declined significantly.

Alpha and beta constant-region primers primed reverse transcription of around 500 ng RNA. Using multiplexing indices, alpha and beta chain libraries were generated apart by chain-specific third strand synthesis. TCRdb passed the 5' RACE reads through MiXCR, listing each CDR3 protein once. The sample yields 10,000 or so distinct CDR3 sequences, about 8.2% seen once. The CDR3 is 17 residues long. Germline-derived CDR1 and CDR2 are MNHNY and SVGAGI (reference sequence). V lost 2 bases and J 2 bases, leaving 18 bases between the germline ends. Ten or more counts support this clonotype. Its antigen is unknown. The repertoire came from unfractionated whole blood and reflected all unsorted peripheral T cells. An approximately 2.5 ml peripheral blood sample was taken for RNA.

This rearrangement joins TRBV6-6 to TRBJ2-5; D may match TRBD1 or TRBD2 (6 bases each). This clonotype originated in an adult in good health. The sample was blood. The CDR3 DNA follows: TGTGCCAGCAGTTACGACCCGTGGGGGGCTGGGCAAGAGACCCAGTACTTC. Protein sequence: CASSYDPWGAGQETQYF.